The present T cell receptor (beta chain) was sequenced within a study of cytomegalovirus exposure and HLA in healthy donors. Study-wide results and caveats: Across donors, presence/absence analyses took sequencing depth to be roughly uniform. Upon later analysis, HLA-associated TCR beta chains proved more clonally expanded than other, equally common chains. Earlier analysis found most TCR beta V segments productive about 90% or about 30% of the time.

The germline CDR1 and CDR2 sequences are MNHEY and SVGAGI. This CDR3 comprises 15 residues. Unmatched junction bases numbered 8, after V lost 4 bases and J lost 4 bases. Researchers ran the PCR with 60 Vbeta and 13 Jbeta primers. How the authors handled the data: In a later analysis, around 10 million of 83 million or so unique beta chains occurred in at least two donors. TCRdb keeps only in-frame clones here, not all; method: immunoSEQ multiplex PCR. The V and J calls and clone size are taken from that table; D and trimming were inferred from the DNA. The table shows 120,000 to 150,000 clones, with about 66% occurring only once. On this clone: Its antigen is unknown.

This TCR derives from a male donor in good health and CMV-seronegative. Sequenced material: PBMCs. This chain joins TRBV6-5 and TRBJ1-1; 8 bases agree with TRBD1. CDR3: CASSFDRGGSTEAFF. CDR3 DNA: TGTGCCAGCAGTTTCGACAGGGGAGGCTCCACTGAAGCTTTCTTT.